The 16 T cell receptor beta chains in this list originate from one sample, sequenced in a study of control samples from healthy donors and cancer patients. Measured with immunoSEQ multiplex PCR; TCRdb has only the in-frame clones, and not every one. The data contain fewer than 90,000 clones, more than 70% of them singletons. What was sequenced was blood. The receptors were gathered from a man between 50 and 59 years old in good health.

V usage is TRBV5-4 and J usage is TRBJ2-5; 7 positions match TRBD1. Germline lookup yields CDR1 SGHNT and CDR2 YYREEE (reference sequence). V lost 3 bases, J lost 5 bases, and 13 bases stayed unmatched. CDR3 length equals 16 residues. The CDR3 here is CASSSNLQGIWETQYF. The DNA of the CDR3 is TGTGCCAGCAGCTCCAACCTACAGGGGATTTGGGAGACCCAGTACTTC.

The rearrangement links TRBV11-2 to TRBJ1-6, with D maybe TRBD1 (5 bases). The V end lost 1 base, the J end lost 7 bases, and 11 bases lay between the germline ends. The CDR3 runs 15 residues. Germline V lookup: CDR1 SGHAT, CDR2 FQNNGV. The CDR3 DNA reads TGTGCCAGCAGCTTAGTTTGGCAGGGCAATTCACCCCTCCACTTT. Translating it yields CASSLVWQGNSPLHF.

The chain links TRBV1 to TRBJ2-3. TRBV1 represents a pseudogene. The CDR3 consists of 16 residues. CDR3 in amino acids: CTSSQERRPSTDTQYF. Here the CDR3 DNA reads TGCACCAGCAGCCAAGAGCGCAGACCTAGCACAGATACGCAGTATTTT.

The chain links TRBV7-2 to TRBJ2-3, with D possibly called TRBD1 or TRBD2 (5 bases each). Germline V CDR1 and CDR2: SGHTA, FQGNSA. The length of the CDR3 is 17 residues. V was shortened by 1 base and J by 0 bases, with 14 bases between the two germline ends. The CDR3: CASSLVPGTISTDTQYF. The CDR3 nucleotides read TGTGCCAGCAGCTTAGTTCCAGGGACCATTAGCACAGATACGCAGTATTTT.

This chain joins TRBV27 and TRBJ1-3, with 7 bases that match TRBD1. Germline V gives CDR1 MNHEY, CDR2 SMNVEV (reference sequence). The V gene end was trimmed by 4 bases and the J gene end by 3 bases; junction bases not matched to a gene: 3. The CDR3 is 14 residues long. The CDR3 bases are TGTGCCAGCAGTTCCAGGGGGTTTGGAAACACCATATATTTT. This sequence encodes CASSSRGFGNTIYF.

In nucleotides, the CDR3 is TGTGCCATCAGTGAGGGTGGGGGGGGAAACACTGAAGCTTTCTTT. Translating it yields CAISEGGGGNTEAFF. The chain recombines TRBV10-3 with TRBJ1-1; possibly TRBD1 for D (5 bases). This CDR3 is built from 15 residues. CDR1 ENHRY and CDR2 SYGVKD come from the germline V gene. V lost 2 bases to trimming and J lost 2 bases, with 12 bases between them.

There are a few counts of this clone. CDR3: CASRPGDSSYNEQFF. The DNA of the CDR3 is TGTGCCAGCAGGCCCGGAGACAGCTCCTACAATGAGCAGTTCTTC. The chain joins TRBV6-5 to TRBJ2-1, with TRBD1 as a possible D gene (5 bases). The CDR3 totals 15 residues. Germline-derived CDR1 and CDR2 are MNHEY and SVGAGI. V lost 6 bases and J lost 0, with 12 bases in between.

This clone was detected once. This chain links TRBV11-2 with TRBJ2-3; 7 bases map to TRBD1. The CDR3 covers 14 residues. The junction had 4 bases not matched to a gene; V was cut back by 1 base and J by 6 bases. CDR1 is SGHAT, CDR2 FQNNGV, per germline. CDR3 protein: CASSLGGGWDTQYF. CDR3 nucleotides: TGTGCCAGCAGCTTAGGAGGGGGCTGGGATACGCAGTATTTT.

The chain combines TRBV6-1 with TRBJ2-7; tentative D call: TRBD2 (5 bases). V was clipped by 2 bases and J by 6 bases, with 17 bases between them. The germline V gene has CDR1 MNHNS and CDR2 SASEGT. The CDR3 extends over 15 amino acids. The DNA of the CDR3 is TGTGCCAGCAGTGAATTCGCCGCGGAGGAATTCGAGCAGTACGTC. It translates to CASSEFAAEEFEQYV.

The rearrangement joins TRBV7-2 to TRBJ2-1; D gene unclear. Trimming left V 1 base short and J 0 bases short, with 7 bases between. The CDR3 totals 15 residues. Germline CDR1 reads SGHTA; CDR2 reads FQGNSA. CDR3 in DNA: TGTGCCAGCAGCTTAGGACCAGCCTCCTACAATGAGCAGTTCTTC. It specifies CASSLGPASYNEQFF. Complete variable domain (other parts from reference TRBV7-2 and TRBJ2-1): GAGVSQSPSNKVTEKGKDVELRCDPISGHTALYWYRQSLGQGLEFLIYFQGNSAPDKSGLPSDRFSAERTGGSVSTLTIQRTQQEDSAVYLCASSLGPASYNEQFFGPGTRLTVL.

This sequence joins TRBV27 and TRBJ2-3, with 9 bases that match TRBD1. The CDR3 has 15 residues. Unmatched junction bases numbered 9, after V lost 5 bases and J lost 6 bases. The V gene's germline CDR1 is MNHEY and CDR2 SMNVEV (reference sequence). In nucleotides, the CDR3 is TGTGCCAGCAGTCCCTCCGGGACAGGGACCGATACGCAGTATTTT. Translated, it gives CASSPSGTGTDTQYF.

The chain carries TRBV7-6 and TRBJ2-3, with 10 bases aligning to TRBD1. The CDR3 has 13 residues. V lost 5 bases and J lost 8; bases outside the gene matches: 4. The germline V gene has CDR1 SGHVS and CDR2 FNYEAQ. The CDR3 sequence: CASSPDRGGTQYF. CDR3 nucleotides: TGTGCCAGCAGCCCGGACAGGGGGGGTACGCAGTATTTT.

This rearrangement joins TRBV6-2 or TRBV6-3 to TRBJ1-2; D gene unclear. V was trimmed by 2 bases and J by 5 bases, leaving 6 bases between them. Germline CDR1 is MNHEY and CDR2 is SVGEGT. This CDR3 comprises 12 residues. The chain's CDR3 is CASSYGRYGYTF. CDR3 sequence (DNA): TGTGCCAGCAGTTACGGACGATATGGCTACACCTTC.

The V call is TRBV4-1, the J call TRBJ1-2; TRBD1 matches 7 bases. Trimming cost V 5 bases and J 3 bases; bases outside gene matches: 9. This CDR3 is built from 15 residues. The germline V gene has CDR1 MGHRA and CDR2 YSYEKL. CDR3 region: CASSSRQGEDYGYTF. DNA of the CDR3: TGCGCCAGCAGCTCTAGACAGGGAGAGGACTATGGCTACACCTTC.

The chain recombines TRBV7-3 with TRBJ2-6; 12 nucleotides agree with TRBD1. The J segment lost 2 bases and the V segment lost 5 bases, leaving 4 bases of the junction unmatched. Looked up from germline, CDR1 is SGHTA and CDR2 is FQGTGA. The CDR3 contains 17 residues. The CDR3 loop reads CASSLGQGATGANVLTF. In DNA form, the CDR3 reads TGTGCCAGCAGCCTGGGACAGGGGGCTACTGGGGCCAACGTCCTGACTTTC.

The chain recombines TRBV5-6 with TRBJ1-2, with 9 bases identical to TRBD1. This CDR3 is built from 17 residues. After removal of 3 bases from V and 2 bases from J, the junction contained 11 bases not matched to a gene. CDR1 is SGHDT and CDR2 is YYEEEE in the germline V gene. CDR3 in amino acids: CASSSPGQGGSNYGYTF. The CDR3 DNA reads TGTGCCAGCAGCTCCCCGGGACAGGGAGGATCAAACTATGGCTACACCTTC.